This entry lists 17 T cell receptor beta chains sequenced from one sample in a study of T cells expressing NK-cell markers. TCRdb reprocessed the 5' RACE reads and reports one entry per CDR3 protein, with no DNA. This sample contains about 150,000 distinct CDR3 sequences. The sequenced material came from blood T cells: a sorted CD56 or NKG2C T cell subset, CD4+ or CD8+ T cells, or bulk PBMC T cells (not recorded which). The receptors were gathered from a man aged 18-70 years in good health.

The chain has TRBV19 and TRBJ2-5; absent DNA, TCRdb's TRBD1 call cannot be checked. Germline V gene data show CDR1 as LNHDA and CDR2 as SQIVND (reference sequence). The CDR3 has 15 residues. The CDR3 reads CASSIRGGQQETQYF.

V usage is TRBV19 and J usage is TRBJ1-5. This CDR3 spans 15 amino acids. Looked up from germline, CDR1 is LNHDA and CDR2 is SQIVND (reference sequence). CDR3 in amino acids: CASTPLGLSNQPQHF.

The chain recombines TRBV27 with TRBJ2-5; no DNA is available, so the TRBD1 call from TCRdb remains unchecked. This CDR3 contains 14 residues. Germline CDR1 MNHEY, CDR2 SMNVEV (reference sequence). CDR3 sequence reads: CASRGGTGFKTQYF.

The J gene is TRBJ2-7, the V gene TRBV7-9; there is no DNA to check the TCRdb D call of TRBD2. The germline CDR1 and CDR2 sequences are SEHNR and FQNEAQ (reference sequence). This CDR3 contains 15 residues. The CDR3 sequence is CASAHYGLDDYEQYF. The whole variable domain, remainder taken from reference TRBV7-9 and TRBJ2-7, is DTGVSQNPRHKITKRGQNVTFRCDPISEHNRLYWYRQTLGQGPEFLTYFQNEAQLEKSRLLSDRFSAERPKGSFSTLEIQRTEQGDSAMYLCASAHYGLDDYEQYFGPGTRLTVT.

The chain recombines TRBV29-1 with TRBJ1-4; with no DNA, the TCRdb D assignment of TRBD1 cannot be verified. The CDR3 contains 15 residues. Germline V CDR1 and CDR2: SQVTM, ANQGSEA. The chain's CDR3 is CSALEGGRAREKLFF.

The rearrangement links TRBV10-3 to TRBJ2-7; there is no DNA to check the TCRdb D call of TRBD1. From germline, CDR1 is ENHRY and CDR2 SYGVKD. CDR3 length: 14 residues. The CDR3 loop is CAISDAGVLDEQYF.

The J gene is TRBJ1-2, the V gene TRBV5-1. The CDR3 sequence is 13 residues long. The germline V gene has CDR1 SGHRS and CDR2 YFSETQ. CDR3: CASSLDRDYGYTF.

The genes are TRBV27 and TRBJ2-5; there is no DNA to check the TCRdb D call of TRBD1. The CDR3 has 12 residues. In germline, CDR1 is MNHEY, CDR2 SMNVEV (reference sequence). The CDR3 spells CASSPLGETQYF.

The chain uses TRBV12-3 or TRBV12-4 and TRBJ2-1; the D call from TCRdb, TRBD2, cannot be confirmed without DNA. This CDR3 contains 17 residues. CDR3 in amino acids: CASSYLLAGGTYNEQFF.

The V call is TRBV13, the J call TRBJ2-7; with no DNA, the TCRdb D assignment of TRBD1 cannot be verified. The CDR3 totals 14 residues. Germline-derived CDR1 and CDR2 are PRHDT and FYEKMQ (reference sequence). The CDR3 loop is CASSSGTGLYEQYF. The whole variable domain, remainder taken from reference TRBV13 and TRBJ2-7, is AAGVIQSPRHLIKEKRETATLKCYPIPRHDTVYWYQQGPGQDPQFLISFYEKMQSDKGSIPDRFSAQQFSDYHSELNMSSLELGDSALYFCASSSGTGLYEQYFGPGTRLTVT.

The rearrangement joins TRBV28 to TRBJ1-5; the TCRdb D gene call, TRBD1, has no DNA to confirm it. This CDR3 has 17 residues. Germline values: CDR1 MDHEN, CDR2 SYDVKM. The CDR3 is CASTHRTRDYSNQPQHF.

The CDR3 sequence is CASSYSGYPNYGYTF. V and J are TRBV6-5 and TRBJ1-2. The CDR3 totals 15 residues. From germline, CDR1 is MNHEY and CDR2 SVGAGI.

The chain combines TRBV15 with TRBJ1-1; TCRdb's assignment of TRBD1 cannot be checked, as there is no DNA. The CDR3 covers 16 residues. In germline, CDR1 is LNHNV, CDR2 YYDKDF (reference sequence). CDR3 loop: CATSRGGLPGNTEAFF.

CDR3 residues: CASSYSGGAYEQYF. The chain couples TRBV7-2 to TRBJ2-7. Germline CDR1 is SGHTA and CDR2 is FQGNSA. This CDR3 spans 14 amino acids.

J is TRBJ2-1 and V is TRBV4-1. CDR3 length: 13 residues. Germline V gene data show CDR1 as MGHRA and CDR2 as YSYEKL. The CDR3 sequence is CASSQVTGFEQFF.

V gene TRBV24-1 combines with J gene TRBJ2-7; there is no DNA to check the TCRdb D call of TRBD1. Germline assignment: CDR1 KGHDR and CDR2 SFDVKD. The CDR3 has 13 residues. This chain's CDR3 is CATSDNRGSEQYF.

The chain joins TRBV20-1 to TRBJ2-7; the D call of TRBD1 rests on TCRdb alone, since no DNA is present to check it. Germline CDR1 and CDR2: DFQATT and SNEGSKA (reference sequence). The length of the CDR3 is 14 residues. The CDR3 sequence: CSAKTPGQATEQYF.